This TCR beta chain is from a study of shared clonotypes between healthy human individuals. Study summary: CD4 naive and CD4 memory each took three plates per donor, while CD8 naive took two and CD8 memory one.

The study's findings and limits: Some naive CD4 clonotypes, around 5%, turned up in common across a handful of donors. It was expected that sequencing depth would affect clonotype sharing among donors. Sampling covered blood only; tissue repertoires likely differ.

Naive CD8 cells comprised CD45RO-negative, CCR7-positively selected cells, excluding terminally differentiated effector memory CD45RA+ cells. The CDR3 is 16 amino acids. Germline values: CDR1 SGHTA, CDR2 FQGTGA. The V segment lost 2 bases and the J segment 4 bases; nucleotides outside the gene matches: 1. The table came from immunoSEQ multiplex PCR; TCRdb's copy has only in-frame clones and leaves some out. The table has about 820,000 clones, around 92% seen once; the top ten hold around 24%. About this clone: Its matching antigen is unknown. Different DNA sequences within this sample yield the same CDR3.

This sequence joins TRBV7-3 and TRBJ2-1; 14 nucleotides agree with TRBD2. The sequenced material came from naive CD8+ T cells sorted from blood. The source of this sequence is a man aged 25-45 years in good health. The CDR3 region is CASSLGTSGGYNEQFF. As DNA, the CDR3 is TGTGCCAGCAGCTTAGGGACTAGCGGGGGATACAATGAGCAGTTCTTC.